Listed here are 15 T cell receptor beta chains from one sample, sequenced in a study of T cell changes during pregnancy in multiple sclerosis. Assay used: immunoSEQ multiplex PCR; TCRdb lists only in-frame clones, some missing. Here the sample spans tens of thousands of clones, roughly 94% being singletons. The sequencing here drew on CD8+ T cells from peripheral blood mononuclear cells, taken after pregnancy. The receptors come from a female donor with multiple sclerosis, enrolled in a pregnancy study.

The V gene is TRBV28, the J gene TRBJ1-4; D possibly corresponds to TRBD1 (6 bases). CDR3 size: 16 residues. Germline loops: CDR1 MDHEN, CDR2 SYDVKM. With 3 bases removed from V and 8 bases from J, the gap between germline ends came to 19 bases. This CDR3 reads CASSFGRGQPEEKLFF. CDR3 sequence (DNA): TGTGCCAGCAGTTTTGGTAGGGGACAACCGGAGGAAAAACTGTTTTTT.

V usage is TRBV19 and J usage is TRBJ2-1, with 8 positions matching TRBD2. V was clipped by 9 bases and J by 4 bases; unmatched bases: 11. The V gene's germline CDR1 is LNHDA and CDR2 SQIVND (reference sequence). The CDR3 is made up of 15 amino acids. CDR3 in amino acids: CASSEGLVGYNEQFF. The CDR3 DNA reads as TGTGCCAGCAGCGAGGGACTAGTCGGGTACAATGAGCAGTTCTTC.

This clone was counted a few times. The chain recombines TRBV7-9 with TRBJ1-1, with D maybe TRBD1 (6 bases). Trimming removed 3 bases from V and 5 bases from J, with 10 bases in between. Per germline, CDR1 SEHNR and CDR2 FQNEAQ (reference sequence). This CDR3 spans 13 amino acids. CDR3 bases: TGTGCCAGCAGCTTGGAACAGGGAACTGAAGCTTTCTTT. It specifies CASSLEQGTEAFF.

This clone occurred a few times. This rearrangement joins TRBV2 to TRBJ1-5; 11 nucleotides line up with TRBD1. Germline lookup yields CDR1 SNHLY and CDR2 FYNNEI. The V segment lost 6 bases and the J segment 7 bases; nucleotides outside the gene matches: 14. CDR3 length: 17 amino acids. The DNA of the CDR3 is TGTGCCAGCAGCCCAACCAGGGACAGGGGGACGGGCCAGCCCCAGCATTTT. Protein: CASSPTRDRGTGQPQHF.

The chain employs TRBV30 and TRBJ1-2, with 8 bases aligning to TRBD1. CDR1 and CDR2 from the germline V gene are GTSNPN and SVGIG (reference sequence). The ends lost 3 bases at V and 6 bases at J; junction bases unmatched: 6. CDR3 length: 13 residues. This CDR3 reads CAWRPGGADGYTF. In DNA form, the CDR3 reads TGTGCCTGGAGGCCAGGGGGCGCCGATGGCTACACCTTC.

The chain carries TRBV4-2 and TRBJ2-1; 10 bases align to TRBD2. The V segment lost 2 bases and the J segment 7 bases; nucleotides outside the gene matches: 5. Germline V gene lookup returns CDR1 LGHNA and CDR2 YNFKEQ. This CDR3 comprises 15 residues. The CDR3 region has the DNA TGTGCCAGCAGCCAATCTGTGACTAGCGGGAATGAGCAGTTCTTC. Translation gives CASSQSVTSGNEQFF.

This clone was observed a handful of times. The chain is built from TRBV9 and TRBJ1-2; 7 nucleotides agree with TRBD1. This CDR3 is built from 15 residues. Germline V gene lookup returns CDR1 SGDLS and CDR2 YYNGEE. V lost 3 bases to trimming and J lost 6 bases; unmatched junction nucleotides: 11. The CDR3 DNA sequence: TGTGCCAGCAGCGCTTCCATGGACAGGAATCATGGCTACACCTTC. This sequence encodes CASSASMDRNHGYTF.

V usage is TRBV30 and J usage is TRBJ2-1; no firm D call. The V and J ends lost 4 bases and 5 bases respectively, with 9 bases between them. This CDR3 comprises 12 residues. Germline assignment: CDR1 GTSNPN and CDR2 SVGIG (reference sequence). This chain's CDR3 is CAWTWANNEQFF. CDR3 DNA: TGTGCCTGGACGTGGGCGAACAATGAGCAGTTCTTC.

The chain links TRBV19 to TRBJ2-1, with 9 bases matching TRBD1. This CDR3 contains 16 residues. Germline loops: CDR1 LNHDA, CDR2 SQIVND (reference sequence). V shed 1 base, J shed 7 bases, and the junction held 8 bases outside the gene matches. CDR3 residues: CASSIGTGEAGNEQFF. Written as DNA, the CDR3 is TGTGCCAGTAGTATAGGGACAGGGGAGGCGGGAAATGAGCAGTTCTTC.

V usage is TRBV7-9 and J usage is TRBJ2-7; TRBD1 might be the D (5 bases). The germline gives CDR1 SEHNR, CDR2 FQNEAQ (reference sequence). V lost 4 bases and J 0 bases, leaving 13 bases between the germline ends. The CDR3 spans 15 residues. The CDR3 nucleotides are TGTGCCAGCAGCTCGACTTACAGGAACTCCTACGAGCAGTACTTC. Translation: CASSSTYRNSYEQYF.

The chain carries TRBV7-2 and TRBJ2-5; possible D gene TRBD1, 6 bases. CDR1 and CDR2 from the germline V gene are SGHTA and FQGNSA. V was pared by 5 bases and J by 7 bases, with 17 bases between. This CDR3 spans 14 amino acids. Written as DNA, the CDR3 is TGTGCCAGCAGCGGCAGGGGCGTTAAGGGGACCCAGTACTTC. Its translation is CASSGRGVKGTQYF.

The J gene is TRBJ2-7, the V gene TRBV19, with 7 positions matching TRBD2. This CDR3 has 13 amino acids. Germline V lookup: CDR1 LNHDA, CDR2 SQIVND (reference sequence). The junction had 7 bases not matched to a gene; V was cut back by 6 bases and J by 5 bases. The CDR3 sequence is CASSAGEGNEQYF. The DNA of the CDR3 is TGTGCCAGTAGCGCTGGGGAGGGCAACGAGCAGTACTTC.

V usage is TRBV11-2 and J usage is TRBJ1-1; the D is unclear. The V gene's germline CDR1 is SGHAT and CDR2 FQNNGV. This CDR3 has 13 amino acids. Trimming took off 3 bases at V and 1 base at J, with 6 bases between the two ends. CDR3 loop: CASSFTENTEAFF. In DNA, the CDR3 is TGTGCCAGCAGCTTTACAGAGAACACTGAAGCTTTCTTT.

This chain links TRBV11-2 with TRBJ1-4; no clear D. Looked up from germline, CDR1 is SGHAT and CDR2 is FQNNGV. The CDR3 spans 15 residues. V was pared by 2 bases and J by 0 bases, with 7 bases between. CDR3 sequence (DNA): TGTGCCAGCAGCTTAACCGGGACAACTAATGAAAAACTGTTTTTT. It is translated as CASSLTGTTNEKLFF.

This chain connects TRBV5-1 to TRBJ2-5; 9 nucleotides agree with TRBD2. The CDR3 contains 16 residues. With 0 bases clipped from V and 1 base from J, the junction kept 4 bases outside the gene matches. Germline V gives CDR1 SGHRS, CDR2 YFSETQ. CDR3 amino acids: CASSLVQREAQETQYF. The CDR3 DNA is TGCGCCAGCAGCTTGGTCCAGCGGGAGGCCCAAGAGACCCAGTACTTC. The whole variable domain, remainder taken from reference TRBV5-1 and TRBJ2-5, is KAGVTQTPRYLIKTRGQQVTLSCSPISGHRSVSWYQQTPGQGLQFLFEYFSETQRNKGNFPGRFSGRQFSNSRSEMNVSTLELGDSALYLCASSLVQREAQETQYFGPGTRLLVL.